The source of this TCR beta chain is a study of beta chain features in type 1 diabetes. The whole isolated RNA underwent reverse transcription, so sequencing captured expressed TCRB transcripts. Sequencing used immunoSEQ multiplex PCR; TCRdb keeps in-frame clones, though not all of them. The sample yields about 410,000 clones, approximately 15% seen once. The sample holds a few counts of this clone. Per donor, one heparinised blood draw averaged about 110 mL. The sequence was obtained from a man in his thirties or forties in good health. Sample: naive CD4+ T cells from blood.

CDR3 bases: TGCGCCAGCAGCTTGGAGGGGAATGAGCAGTTCTTC. Translating gives CASSLEGNEQFF. The genes are TRBV5-1 and TRBJ2-1; tentatively, D is TRBD1 (5 bases). With 0 bases removed from V and 7 bases from J, the gap between germline ends came to 5 bases. This CDR3 has 12 amino acids. Germline V CDR1 and CDR2: SGHRS, YFSETQ.